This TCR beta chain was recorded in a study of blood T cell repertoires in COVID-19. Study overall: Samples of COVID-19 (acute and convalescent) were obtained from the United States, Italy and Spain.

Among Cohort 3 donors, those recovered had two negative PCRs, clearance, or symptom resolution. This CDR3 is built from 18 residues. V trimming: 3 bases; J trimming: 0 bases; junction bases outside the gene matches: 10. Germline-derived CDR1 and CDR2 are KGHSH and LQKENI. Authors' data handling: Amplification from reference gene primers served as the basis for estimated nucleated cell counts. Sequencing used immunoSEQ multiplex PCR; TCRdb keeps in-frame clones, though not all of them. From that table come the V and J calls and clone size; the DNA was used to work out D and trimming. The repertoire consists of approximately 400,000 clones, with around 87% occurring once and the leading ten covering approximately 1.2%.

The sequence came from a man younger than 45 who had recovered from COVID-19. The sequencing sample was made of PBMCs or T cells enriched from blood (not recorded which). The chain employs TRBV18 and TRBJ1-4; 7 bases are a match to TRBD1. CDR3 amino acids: CASSPGTALVATNEKLFF. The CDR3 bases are TGTGCCAGCTCACCCGGGACAGCCTTAGTTGCAACTAATGAAAAACTGTTTTTT.